This T cell receptor (beta chain) derives from a study of T-cell memory formation after mild COVID-19. V lost 6 bases to trimming and J lost 2 bases; unmatched junction nucleotides: 7. Per germline, CDR1 MNHEY and CDR2 SVGAGI. The CDR3 length is 14 residues. MiXCR, applied by TCRdb to the 5' RACE reads, yields one record per CDR3 protein. Found here are just under 550,000 distinct CDR3 sequences, roughly 22% of them singletons; the top ten hold approximately 12%. This clonotype was counted ten times or more. This sequence originates from an adult woman who had mild COVID-19 (a few samples of this study predate the infection). Cell type and time point are not known. The sample taken for sequencing was PBMCs or a T cell subset sorted from them (not recorded which). The chain uses TRBV6-5 and TRBJ2-7; 7 positions agree with TRBD1. The DNA of the CDR3 is TGTGCCAGCAGCTCCCGGGACAGAGCCTACGAGCAGTACTTC. Translating it yields CASSSRDRAYEQYF.